Below, 30 T cell receptor beta chains from the same sample are listed, as sequenced in a study of T cell changes during pregnancy in multiple sclerosis. TCRdb keeps only in-frame clones here, not all; method: immunoSEQ multiplex PCR. The table records about 20,000 clones, around 89% of them present only once. This material consisted of CD8+ T cells from peripheral blood mononuclear cells, taken in the third trimester of pregnancy. The receptor source for this set is a female donor in good health, enrolled as a control in a pregnancy study.

The V call is TRBV19, the J call TRBJ2-1, with D perhaps matching TRBD2 (7 bases). Germline loops: CDR1 LNHDA, CDR2 SQIVND (reference sequence). The CDR3 is made up of 15 amino acids. The germline V and J ends were trimmed by 1 base and 8 bases, with 15 bases remaining between them. This CDR3 reads CASSIGAAGADEQFF. DNA for the CDR3: TGTGCCAGTAGTATAGGGGCGGCGGGGGCAGATGAGCAGTTCTTC.

J is TRBJ2-1 and V is TRBV7-9; D may be TRBD1 (6 bases). V was pared by 4 bases and J by 14 bases, with 12 bases between. This CDR3 spans 11 amino acids. CDR1 SEHNR and CDR2 FQNEAQ come from the germline V gene (reference sequence). The CDR3 is CASSSGTLEFF. CDR3 coding DNA: TGTGCCAGCAGCTCCGGGACACTGGAGTTCTTC.

A single count supports this clone. This chain links TRBV5-1 with TRBJ1-1; unclear D gene. This CDR3 has 13 amino acids. Germline CDR1 and CDR2: SGHRS and YFSETQ. V lost 0 bases to trimming and J lost 8 bases, with 11 bases between them. In nucleotides, the CDR3 is TGCGCCAGCAGCTTGGAGAGAAGAGGGGAAGCTTTCTTT. Its protein is CASSLERRGEAFF.

The chain recombines TRBV5-4 with TRBJ1-2; unclear D gene. Trimming left V 0 bases short and J 7 bases short, with 16 bases between. Germline V gene lookup returns CDR1 SGHNT and CDR2 YYREEE (reference sequence). CDR3 length: 15 amino acids. The CDR3, as DNA: TGTGCCAGCAGCTTGGAGATACAGTGGGTAGGTGGCTACACCTTC. Its protein is CASSLEIQWVGGYTF.

The chain recombines TRBV9 with TRBJ2-1, with TRBD2 matching 8 bases. The CDR3 contains 15 residues. J gave up 7 bases and V 1 base, and 7 bases lay outside the gene matches. From germline, CDR1 is SGDLS and CDR2 YYNGEE. This CDR3 reads CASSVYSGRGNEQFF. For the CDR3, the DNA is TGTGCCAGCAGCGTATACAGCGGGAGAGGGAATGAGCAGTTCTTC.

This chain uses TRBV10-3 with TRBJ2-7; TRBD1 matches 10 bases. The CDR3 length is 16 residues. Germline V gives CDR1 ENHRY, CDR2 SYGVKD. Trimming at V came to 3 bases and at J to 6 bases, leaving 11 bases not matched to a gene. The CDR3 protein is CAISDGFGTGAGEQYF. The CDR3 region has the DNA TGTGCCATCAGTGATGGGTTTGGGACAGGGGCTGGCGAGCAGTACTTC.

In this sample, this clone turned up a few times. The genes are TRBV19 and TRBJ2-5, with D unclear. The CDR3 is 13 amino acids. Trimming shortened V by 3 bases and J by 2 bases, and 7 bases separated the two germline ends. Germline CDR1 LNHDA, CDR2 SQIVND (reference sequence). As DNA, the CDR3 is TGTGCCAGTAGTATGACTCGTCAAGAGACCCAGTACTTC. Amino acid sequence: CASSMTRQETQYF.

This chain uses TRBV2 with TRBJ2-1, with 9 bases matching TRBD1. The CDR3 extends over 13 amino acids. The V gene's germline CDR1 is SNHLY and CDR2 FYNNEI. V gave up 6 bases and J gave up 7 bases; unmatched junction bases: 4. CDR3 DNA: TGTGCCAGCAGGTACAGGGGGCTTAATGAGCAGTTCTTC. This sequence encodes CASRYRGLNEQFF.

J is TRBJ2-1 and V is TRBV5-6, with D unclear. With 0 bases removed from V and 6 bases from J, the gap between germline ends came to 10 bases. Germline-derived CDR1 and CDR2 are SGHDT and YYEEEE. This CDR3 contains 14 residues. In DNA, the CDR3 is TGTGCCAGCAGCTTGGTTGGTAGCTTCAATGAGCAGTTCTTC. It is translated as CASSLVGSFNEQFF. Variable domain in full (rest from reference TRBV5-6 and TRBJ2-1): DAGVTQSPTHLIKTRGQQVTLRCSPKSGHDTVSWYQQALGQGPQFIFQYYEEEERQRGNFPDRFSGHQFPNYSSELNVNALLLGDSALYLCASSLVGSFNEQFFGPGTRLTVL.

This chain connects TRBV6-6 to TRBJ2-1; D may be TRBD2 (6 bases). The CDR3 has 12 residues. From germline, CDR1 is MNHNY and CDR2 SVGAGI (reference sequence). V was trimmed by 4 bases and J by 7 bases, leaving 8 bases between them. In nucleotides, the CDR3 is TGTGCCAGCAGTTCAGGACTAAATGAGCAGTTCTTC. Residues: CASSSGLNEQFF.

This clone was seen more than once but under ten times. This chain links TRBV5-1 with TRBJ2-1; D uncertain. Germline CDR1 and CDR2: SGHRS and YFSETQ. The length of the CDR3 is 15 residues. Trimming removed 4 bases at V and 12 bases at J, with 23 bases between. In nucleotides, the CDR3 is TGCGCCAGCAGCGTGTGGGCAACAGTTACAATGACGCAGTTCTTC. It yields the protein CASSVWATVTMTQFF.

The rearrangement joins TRBV7-2 to TRBJ2-5; TRBD2 aligns across 11 bases. The germline V gene has CDR1 SGHTA and CDR2 FQGNSA. This CDR3 is built from 17 residues. V shed 1 base and J 5 bases; nucleotides not matched to a gene: 9. The CDR3, as DNA: TGTGCCAGCAGCTTAGAGGGTAGCGGGAGGGCCAGGGAGACCCAGTACTTC. Translation gives CASSLEGSGRARETQYF.

This clone showed up just once. The chain recombines TRBV7-8 with TRBJ2-3; 14 bases align to TRBD2. Germline CDR1 and CDR2: SGHVS and FQNEAQ. There are 16 residues in the CDR3. With 4 bases clipped from V and 2 bases from J, the junction kept 2 bases outside the gene matches. As DNA, the CDR3 is TGTGCCAGCAGCTGGACTAGCGGGGGGATCACAGATACGCAGTATTTT. Translating it yields CASSWTSGGITDTQYF.

The V call is TRBV6-5, the J call TRBJ2-7; 8 nucleotides match TRBD2. CDR3 size: 14 residues. The ends lost 0 bases at V and 2 bases at J; junction bases unmatched: 0. The germline gives CDR1 MNHEY, CDR2 SVGAGI. The CDR3 protein is CASSYSTSAYEQYF. As DNA, the CDR3 is TGTGCCAGCAGTTACTCGACTAGCGCCTACGAGCAGTACTTC.

This clone appeared a single time. Relative to the germline gene, one junction end is altered; a read error may explain this. The genes are TRBV7-7 and TRBJ2-7; D is possibly TRBD1 (6 bases). Germline V gene lookup returns CDR1 SSHAT and CDR2 FNYEAQ (reference sequence). The CDR3 covers 16 residues. The CDR3 loop reads CASSPTGTPHSYEQYF. Written as DNA, the CDR3 is TGTGCTAGCAGTCCTACCGGGACACCACACTCCTACGAGCAGTACTTC.

J is TRBJ2-7 and V is TRBV18; a possible D gene is TRBD2 (5 bases). The CDR3 length is 18 residues. The germline CDR1 and CDR2 sequences are KGHSH and LQKENI. V lost 3 bases, J lost 5 bases, and 26 bases lay in between. CDR3 sequence: CASSPQSRSGVGFHEQYF. CDR3 DNA: TGTGCCAGCTCACCCCAGAGTCGGAGCGGCGTCGGCTTCCACGAGCAGTACTTC.

The chain carries TRBV27 and TRBJ2-3; the match to TRBD2 covers 9 bases. V lost 7 bases, J lost 6 bases, and 11 bases stayed unmatched. This CDR3 region has 15 residues. Germline V gene data show CDR1 as MNHEY and CDR2 as SMNVEV (reference sequence). The CDR3, as DNA: TGTGCCAGCAATCCGTCAGCGGGAGGTTTGGATACGCAGTATTTT. Its protein product is CASNPSAGGLDTQYF.

V and J are TRBV6-4 and TRBJ2-5; TRBD1 aligns across 9 bases. Germline CDR1 MRHNA, CDR2 SNTAGT. The CDR3 covers 13 residues. V was pared by 9 bases and J by 1 base, with 3 bases of the junction left unmatched. CDR3 in amino acids: CARGQGCQETQYF. The CDR3 DNA is TGTGCCAGGGGACAGGGCTGCCAAGAGACCCAGTACTTC.

This clone was detected only once. The V and J genes are TRBV5-1 and TRBJ2-1; the match to TRBD1 covers 10 bases. V trimming: 1 base; J trimming: 4 bases; junction bases outside the gene matches: 8. CDR1 and CDR2 (germline): SGHRS, YFSETQ. The CDR3 spans 17 residues. CDR3 protein: CASSLRGQGTLYNEQFF. The CDR3 region has the DNA TGCGCCAGCAGCTTGAGGGGACAGGGGACCCTATACAATGAGCAGTTCTTC.

The V call is TRBV15, the J call TRBJ2-1; D is possibly TRBD2 (5 bases). The CDR3 has 13 residues. V was clipped by 0 bases and J by 7 bases, with 7 bases between them. Germline CDR1 is LNHNV and CDR2 is YYDKDF (reference sequence). CDR3 in amino acids: CATSREGGNEQFF. CDR3 DNA sequence: TGTGCCACCAGCAGAGAAGGCGGGAATGAGCAGTTCTTC.

The chain employs TRBV18 and TRBJ1-1, with D perhaps matching TRBD1 (5 bases). V gave up 6 bases and J gave up 6 bases, with 11 bases separating them. The CDR3 is made up of 12 amino acids. Germline loops: CDR1 KGHSH, CDR2 LQKENI. CDR3: CASSGGGPEAFF. The DNA of the CDR3 is TGTGCCAGCTCGGGGGGGGGTCCTGAAGCTTTCTTT.

This chain links TRBV28 with TRBJ2-3; D possibly corresponds to TRBD1 (5 bases). The CDR3 sequence is 15 residues long. CDR1 is MDHEN and CDR2 is SYDVKM in the germline V gene. The V gene lost 4 bases and the J gene lost 3 bases, with 14 bases spanning the gap. The CDR3 spells CASSSIRVRTDTQYF. The CDR3 nucleotides are TGTGCCAGCAGTTCAATCAGGGTCCGGACAGATACGCAGTATTTT.

The rearrangement joins TRBV13 to TRBJ2-1; 8 bases match TRBD2. This CDR3 comprises 13 residues. V lost 6 bases and J lost 6; bases outside the gene matches: 4. Per the germline V gene, CDR1 is PRHDT and CDR2 is FYEKMQ (reference sequence). The CDR3 nucleotides are TGTGCCAGCAGAGGCGGGGGGTTCAATGAGCAGTTCTTC. Translation: CASRGGGFNEQFF.

The chain is built from TRBV15 and TRBJ2-3; 13 bases agree with TRBD2. The germline CDR1 and CDR2 sequences are LNHNV and YYDKDF (reference sequence). Germline trimming cut 3 bases from V and 2 bases from J; bases unmatched to any gene: 5. The CDR3 is 17 amino acids. CDR3 in DNA: TGTGCCACCAGCAGGCTGGGACTAGCGGGAACCACAGATACGCAGTATTTT. It encodes CATSRLGLAGTTDTQYF.

The chain carries TRBV12-2 and TRBJ2-1; TRBD2, the table's D call, was not compared with the DNA. TRBV12-2 is an annotated pseudogene. This CDR3 spans 13 amino acids. The CDR3 DNA is TGTGCAAGTCGCTCGTTAGCGGGCAATGAGCAGTTCTTC. As protein: CASRSLAGNEQFF.

This clone was observed once. The chain recombines TRBV7-8 with TRBJ2-1, with a tentative D call TRBD2 (5 bases). The V end lost 5 bases, the J end lost 0 bases, and 14 bases lay between the germline ends. Germline loops: CDR1 SGHVS, CDR2 FQNEAQ. The CDR3 has 16 amino acids. The chain's CDR3 is CASSPRTDVSYNEQFF. CDR3 nucleotide sequence: TGTGCCAGCAGCCCACGGACTGACGTCTCCTACAATGAGCAGTTCTTC.

The chain is built from TRBV6-4 and TRBJ2-3; TRBD2 matches at 10 bases. The CDR3 contains 15 residues. Germline values: CDR1 MRHNA, CDR2 SNTAGT. With 3 bases clipped from V and 6 bases from J, the junction kept 6 bases outside the gene matches. The CDR3 region is CASSEAGGPADTQYF. In DNA, the CDR3 is TGTGCCAGCAGTGAAGCGGGGGGGCCCGCGGATACGCAGTATTTT.

The chain joins TRBV6-5 to TRBJ2-1; D is perhaps TRBD2 (6 bases). Germline V gene lookup returns CDR1 MNHEY and CDR2 SVGAGI. The V gene lost 1 base and the J gene lost 10 bases, with 8 bases spanning the gap. This CDR3 is built from 12 residues. CDR3 DNA sequence: TGTGCCAGCAGTTACTGGAGCGGGGAGCAGTTCTTC. Translated, it gives CASSYWSGEQFF.

The chain has TRBV6-4 and TRBJ2-3, with D perhaps matching TRBD1 (6 bases). The V gene lost 2 bases and the J gene lost 3 bases, with 12 bases spanning the gap. The CDR3 covers 15 residues. Germline-derived CDR1 and CDR2 are MRHNA and SNTAGT. The DNA of the CDR3 is TGTGCCAGCAGTGACGGGACAAGATCAACAGATACGCAGTATTTT. Translation: CASSDGTRSTDTQYF.

This sequence joins TRBV2 and TRBJ2-3, with D possibly being TRBD2 (6 bases). There are 15 residues in the CDR3. The germline V and J ends were trimmed by 2 bases and 5 bases, with 14 bases remaining between them. Germline V lookup: CDR1 SNHLY, CDR2 FYNNEI. CDR3 residues: CASSERRAPQDTQYF. For the CDR3, the DNA is TGTGCCAGCAGTGAAAGGAGGGCCCCGCAAGATACGCAGTATTTT. Full variable domain (missing parts from reference TRBV2 and TRBJ2-3): EPEVTQTPSHQVTQMGQEVILRCVPISNHLYFYWYRQILGQKVEFLVSFYNNEISEKSEIFDDQFSVERPDGSNFTLKIRSTKLEDSAMYFCASSERRAPQDTQYFGPGTRLTVL.